A selection of T cell receptor beta chains follows, all from one sample in a study of T cells after yellow fever vaccination. TCRdb fed the 5' RACE reads into MiXCR, producing one record per CDR3 protein. The table shows under 700,000 distinct CDR3 sequences, with about a sixth occurring only once. This material consisted of PBMCs, taken 5 days after the first yellow fever vaccination. The source is a man younger than 35 who received the YFV17D yellow fever vaccine. CDR3s include the opening cysteine and the closing phenylalanine or tryptophan. A D gene is named only where the DNA matches it firmly. Size values are once, few and many counts, or a class for expanded clones, and some rows have none.

j_call d_call clone_size v_call cdr3_aa cdr3_nt
TRBJ2-2 TRBD1 NA TRBV18 CASSPFSGQVVTGELFF TGTGCCAGCTCACCATTCTCGGGACAGGTGGTCACCGGGGAGCTGTTTTTT
TRBJ2-2 NA NA TRBV4-3 CASSHHRLAGGPKTSRTPGSCFF NA
TRBJ2-1 TRBD2 NA TRBV9 CASTSGGGAYNEQFF TGTGCCAGCACCAGCGGCGGGGGGGCTTACAATGAGCAGTTCTTC
TRBJ2-5 NA few TRBV5-1 CASSLSGDFGETQYF TGCGCCAGCAGCTTGAGTGGCGACTTTGGGGAGACCCAGTACTTC
TRBJ1-5 NA NA TRBV29-1 CSVELGGRQPQHF TGCAGCGTTGAACTCGGGGGAAGGCAGCCCCAGCATTTT
TRBJ1-6 NA few TRBV12-3/TRBV12-4 CASSRGSASPLHF TGTGCCAGCAGTCGGGGGAGCGCATCACCCCTCCACTTT
TRBJ2-5 TRBD2 few TRBV29-1 CSAGTSGGKETQYF TGCAGCGCAGGGACTAGCGGGGGGAAAGAGACCCAGTACTTC
TRBJ2-7 NA NA TRBV27 CASSLHRRWEQYF TGTGCCAGCAGTTTACACCGGAGGTGGGAGCAGTACTTC
TRBJ2-3 NA NA TRBV7-9 CASSCSGCPQYF TGTGCCAGCAGCTGCTCCGGCTGTCCGCAGTATTTT
TRBJ2-5 NA few TRBV20-1 CSAGTQKETQYF TGCAGTGCTGGAACTCAAAAAGAGACCCAGTACTTC
TRBJ1-5 NA NA TRBV5-6 CASSTGPMDDNQPQHF TGTGCCAGCAGCACGGGACCCATGGATGACAATCAGCCCCAGCATTTT
TRBJ2-3 NA NA TRBV29-1 CSVEDPADPSVDTQYF TGCAGCGTTGAAGATCCAGCGGATCCCTCTGTGGATACGCAGTATTTT
TRBJ2-1 NA NA TRBV20-1 CSATRNDRRYNEQFF TGCAGTGCTACTCGAAACGACAGACGATACAATGAGCAGTTCTTC
TRBJ1-1 NA few TRBV29-1 CSVERMNTEAFF TGCAGCGTTGAAAGGATGAACACTGAAGCTTTCTTT
TRBJ2-3 TRBD1 few TRBV6-1 CASRRDRVADTQYF TGTGCCAGCAGGAGGGACAGGGTAGCAGATACGCAGTATTTT
TRBJ2-3 TRBD1 NA TRBV29-1 CSVGQGGTGGDTQYF TGCAGCGTTGGACAGGGGGGGACCGGTGGAGATACGCAGTATTTT